Listed below are T cell receptor beta chains from one sample, sequenced in a study of blood T cell repertoires in COVID-19. TCRdb's table, derived via immunoSEQ multiplex PCR, lists solely in-frame clones and lacks some. The data contain 45,000 to 65,000 clones, approximately 82% of them singletons. Sequences were obtained from peripheral blood. The receptor set was obtained from a man in his 60s with acute or convalescent COVID-19. CDR3s include the opening cysteine and the closing phenylalanine or tryptophan. The D gene is left open where the match is weak. Where a row states a size, it is once, few, many or the class of an expanded clone; other rows omit it.

TRBV11-2	.	TRBJ1-4	.	CASSPREVSNEKLFF	TGTGCCAGCAGCCCACGGGAAGTCTCTAATGAAAAACTGTTTTTT
TRBV28	.	TRBJ1-5	.	CASSLSGTPSYSDQPQHF	TGTGCCAGCAGTTTATCCGGGACACCGTCATATAGCGATCAGCCCCAGCATTTT
TRBV9	.	TRBJ2-7	TRBD2	CASSVGTTASGSFYEQYF	TGTGCCAGCAGCGTAGGCACAACGGCTAGCGGGTCGTTCTACGAGCAGTACTTC
TRBV2	.	TRBJ2-7	TRBD1	CASSWDREGDEQYF	TGTGCCAGCAGTTGGGACAGGGAAGGCGATGAGCAGTACTTC
TRBV24-1	once	TRBJ1-5	.	CATSDPTVNQPQHF	TGTGCCACCAGTGACCCGACAGTCAATCAGCCCCAGCATTTT
TRBV18	.	TRBJ2-2	TRBD1	CASSPPTGGKGELFF	TGTGCCAGCTCACCACCGACAGGGGGGAAAGGGGAGCTGTTTTTT
TRBV27	.	TRBJ2-7	TRBD1	CASSPGTDYYEQYF	TGTGCCAGCAGTCCCGGGACAGACTACTACGAGCAGTACTTC
TRBV27	.	TRBJ1-2	.	CASKGGGYGYTF	TGTGCCAGCAAGGGAGGGGGCTATGGCTACACCTTC
TRBV24-1	.	TRBJ1-2	.	CATSELFAPGAPIKGYTF	TGTGCCACCAGTGAGCTATTCGCCCCAGGGGCACCTATCAAGGGCTACACCTTC
TRBV27	once	TRBJ1-4	.	CASSLRAGVREKLFF	TGTGCCAGCAGTTTAAGGGCAGGGGTAAGGGAAAAACTGTTTTTT
TRBV5-1	.	TRBJ2-1	TRBD2	CASSPGGDNEQFF	TGCGCCAGCAGCCCGGGGGGGGACAATGAGCAGTTCTTC
TRBV2	.	TRBJ2-2	.	CASSPSLNTGELFF	TGTGCCAGCAGCCCTAGCCTAAACACCGGGGAGCTGTTTTTT
TRBV5-1	.	TRBJ1-1	.	CASSFSGEAFF	TGCGCCAGCAGCTTTTCGGGGGAAGCTTTCTTT
TRBV4-2	.	TRBJ1-2	TRBD1	CASSHVLQQGGRAGYGYTF	TGTGCCAGCAGCCATGTGCTCCAACAAGGGGGCAGGGCGGGGTATGGCTACACCTTC
TRBV14	.	TRBJ2-1	.	CASSQSAGRNEQFF	TGTGCCAGCAGCCAATCCGCGGGGAGGAATGAGCAGTTCTTC
TRBV7-3	.	TRBJ2-7	.	CASSKAGDSGEQYF	TGTGCCAGCAGCAAGGCAGGGGATAGTGGCGAGCAGTACTTC
TRBV28	.	TRBJ1-1	.	CASSPPSYRAAAFF	TGTGCCAGCAGTCCACCCTCCTACAGGGCTGCAGCTTTCTTT
TRBV15	.	TRBJ2-7	.	CATIPDRGRNEQYF	TGTGCCACCATCCCAGATCGGGGGAGGAACGAGCAGTACTTC
TRBV6-4	.	TRBJ1-4	.	CASSGREGDEKLFF	TGTGCCAGCAGTGGGAGGGAAGGGGATGAAAAACTGTTTTTT
TRBV18	.	TRBJ2-2	.	CASSLQTNTGELFF	TGTGCCAGCTCACTACAAACGAACACCGGGGAGCTGTTTTTT
TRBV19	.	TRBJ1-6	.	CASGLGPYNSPLHF	TGTGCCAGTGGGCTGGGGCCTTATAATTCACCCCTCCACTTT
TRBV19	.	TRBJ1-6	TRBD1	CAKTTGASYNSPLHF	TGTGCCAAAACAACAGGGGCCTCCTATAATTCACCCCTCCACTTT
TRBV7-2	.	TRBJ2-7	TRBD2	CASSLAGREDRPVDF	TGTGCCAGCAGCTTAGCTGGGCGGGAGGACCGCCCCGTGGACTTC
TRBV19	once	TRBJ1-2	TRBD1	CASSTGTGGGYGYTF	TGTGCCAGTAGTACCGGGACAGGGGGTGGATATGGCTACACCTTC
TRBV5-1	.	TRBJ1-1	TRBD1	CASSGGQGRTEAFF	TGCGCCAGCAGCGGGGGACAGGGGAGGACTGAAGCTTTCTTT
TRBV7-2	.	TRBJ2-1	TRBD2	CASTFTSGGVYEQFF	TGTGCCAGCACCTTTACTAGCGGGGGGGTTTATGAGCAGTTCTTC
TRBV4-1	few	TRBJ1-1	TRBD1	CASSQGGRTEAFF	TGCGCCAGCAGTCAAGGGGGCAGAACTGAAGCTTTCTTT
TRBV7-2	.	TRBJ1-2	.	CASSLVWGQNGYTF	TGTGCCAGCAGCTTAGTGTGGGGGCAAAATGGCTACACCTTC
TRBV5-1	.	TRBJ2-2	.	CASSFTEGKGQELFF	TGCGCCAGCAGCTTTACGGAAGGAAAGGGACAGGAGCTGTTTTTT
TRBV29-1	.	TRBJ1-3	.	CSVSHSSGNTIYF	TGCAGCGTCAGTCACAGCTCTGGAAACACCATATATTTT
TRBV2	once	TRBJ2-1	.	CASRDSPLNEQFF	TGTGCCAGCAGGGACAGCCCTTTAAATGAGCAGTTCTTC
TRBV5-1	.	TRBJ2-7	TRBD1	CASSLGQGSSYEQYF	TGCGCCAGCAGCTTGGGACAGGGGAGCTCCTACGAGCAGTACTTC
TRBV6-5	.	TRBJ2-7	.	CATFRYEQYF	TGTGCCACCTTTCGCTACGAGCAGTACTTC
TRBV11-2	.	TRBJ1-2	.	CASSSQGGAYGYTF	TGTGCCAGCAGCTCGCAGGGTGGAGCATATGGCTACACCTTC